The 29 T cell receptor beta chains listed next were all sequenced from one sample in a study of multiple sclerosis patients with progressive multifocal leukoencephalopathy. Produced via immunoSEQ multiplex PCR; TCRdb's table is partial and in-frame only. The sample has about 30,000 clones, around 89% seen once. Time point described: about 13 months of natalizumab therapy. The sequences come from PBMCs, collected from a patient treated with natalizumab. All receptors come from a human donor with multiple sclerosis.

V gene TRBV7-9 combines with J gene TRBJ1-5, with D unclear. The CDR3 is 15 amino acids. Looked up from germline, CDR1 is SEHNR and CDR2 is FQNEAQ (reference sequence). Deletions cut 1 base from V and 0 bases from J, with 7 bases between. The CDR3 sequence is CASSLEADSNQPQHF. Written as DNA, the CDR3 is TGTGCCAGCAGCTTAGAGGCGGATAGCAATCAGCCCCAGCATTTT. The full variable domain, rest sourced from reference TRBV7-9 and TRBJ1-5, is DTGVSQNPRHKITKRGQNVTFRCDPISEHNRLYWYRQTLGQGPEFLTYFQNEAQLEKSRLLSDRFSAERPKGSFSTLEIQRTEQGDSAMYLCASSLEADSNQPQHFGDGTRLSIL.

V and J are TRBV18 and TRBJ1-3, with 12 positions matching TRBD1. Unmatched junction bases numbered 4, after V lost 0 bases and J lost 1 base. Germline V gene data show CDR1 as KGHSH and CDR2 as LQKENI. CDR3 length equals 18 residues. The CDR3 here is CASSPPVGQGASGNTIYF. The CDR3 DNA is TGTGCCAGCTCACCACCTGTGGGACAGGGGGCTTCTGGAAACACCATATATTTT.

The rearrangement uses TRBV5-1 and TRBJ2-5; D is unresolved. The V gene's germline CDR1 is SGHRS and CDR2 YFSETQ. The CDR3 consists of 13 residues. Trimming removed 1 base from V and 5 bases from J, with 9 bases in between. CDR3 loop: CASSLRLRETQYF. The CDR3 DNA sequence: TGCGCCAGCAGCTTGAGACTCAGGGAGACCCAGTACTTC. Filled out from reference TRBV5-1 and TRBJ2-5, the complete variable domain reads KAGVTQTPRYLIKTRGQQVTLSCSPISGHRSVSWYQQTPGQGLQFLFEYFSETQRNKGNFPGRFSGRQFSNSRSEMNVSTLELGDSALYLCASSLRLRETQYFGPGTRLLVL.

V usage is TRBV18 and J usage is TRBJ1-5, with D hard to call. V lost 1 base and J lost 0, with 10 bases in between. The CDR3 runs to 16 residues. Looked up from germline, CDR1 is KGHSH and CDR2 is LQKENI. The CDR3 nucleotides are TGTGCCAGCTCACCACGATCGACAACTAGCAATCAGCCCCAGCATTTT. As protein: CASSPRSTTSNQPQHF.

The chain joins TRBV4-2 to TRBJ2-3; D is perhaps TRBD2 (6 bases). CDR1 LGHNA and CDR2 YNFKEQ come from the germline V gene. The CDR3 length is 16 residues. V was clipped by 0 bases and J by 1 base, with 11 bases between them. The CDR3 DNA reads TGTGCCAGCAGCCAAGATAAGGGAGGAGGCACAGATACGCAGTATTTT. Translating gives CASSQDKGGGTDTQYF.

The rearrangement joins TRBV2 to TRBJ2-3; D is possibly TRBD2 (6 bases). Germline lookup yields CDR1 SNHLY and CDR2 FYNNEI. The CDR3 spans 15 residues. V was trimmed by 6 bases and J by 3 bases, leaving 16 bases between them. The CDR3 DNA follows: TGTGCCAGCAGCCCCGCGGCGGGGCTGACAGATACGCAGTATTTT. Protein: CASSPAAGLTDTQYF. Complete variable domain (other parts from reference TRBV2 and TRBJ2-3): EPEVTQTPSHQVTQMGQEVILRCVPISNHLYFYWYRQILGQKVEFLVSFYNNEISEKSEIFDDQFSVERPDGSNFTLKIRSTKLEDSAMYFCASSPAAGLTDTQYFGPGTRLTVL.

This clone was observed once. Its ends do not fully match the called genes, so a read error is possible. This chain uses TRBV5-1 with TRBJ2-2; perhaps TRBD2 as D (6 bases). CDR3 length equals 13 residues. CDR1 is SGHRS, CDR2 YFSETQ, per germline. CDR3 amino acids: CASSFSSTGGLFF. CDR3 in DNA: TGCGCCAGCAGCTTCTCGAGCACCGGGGGGCTGTTTTTT.

In DNA form, the CDR3 reads TGTGCCCCGCTCGCAGGGCCCTCCGCTGAAGCTTTCTTT. Its translation: CAPLAGPSAEAFF. V and J are TRBV2 and TRBJ1-1; D perhaps matches TRBD1 (5 bases). This CDR3 has 13 amino acids. The ends were cut back, 11 bases at V and 6 bases at J, with 19 bases in the middle. Germline V gene data show CDR1 as SNHLY and CDR2 as FYNNEI.

CDR3 sequence: CASSQAGRTLGNTEAFF. CDR3 DNA sequence: TGCGCCAGCAGCCAAGCGGGCAGGACCTTAGGGAACACTGAAGCTTTCTTT. This chain joins TRBV4-3 and TRBJ1-1, with D hard to call. CDR3 length equals 17 residues. CDR1 LGHNA and CDR2 YSLEER come from the germline V gene. V shed 1 base and J shed 1 base, with 16 bases lying between them.

V is TRBV9 and J is TRBJ2-1; 8 bases fit TRBD2. In germline, CDR1 is SGDLS, CDR2 YYNGEE. After removal of 4 bases from V and 12 bases from J, the junction contained 6 bases not matched to a gene. This CDR3 contains 12 residues. The CDR3 loop reads CASSPGGARQFF. The CDR3 DNA follows: TGTGCCAGCAGCCCCGGGGGGGCAAGGCAGTTCTTC.

This clone has only one observation. Compared with germline, one end of the junction differs, possibly owing to a read error. The V gene is TRBV19, the J gene TRBJ1-1; unclear D gene. Per the germline V gene, CDR1 is LNHDA and CDR2 is SQIVND (reference sequence). This CDR3 spans 15 amino acids. CDR3 residues: CASSVENNLNTEAFF. The DNA for the CDR3 is TGTGCCAGTAGTGTAGAAAACAACCTTAACACTGAAGCTTTCTTT.

The chain links TRBV15 to TRBJ2-5, with D possibly being TRBD2 (6 bases). Between the trimmed V and J ends, which lost 0 bases and 5 bases, there was a span of 13 bases. The CDR3 contains 15 residues. Per germline, CDR1 LNHNV and CDR2 YYDKDF (reference sequence). The CDR3 sequence: CATSRDRTGVETQYF. The DNA for the CDR3 is TGTGCCACCAGCAGAGATCGGACGGGGGTGGAGACCCAGTACTTC.

The gene calls are TRBV7-9 and TRBJ2-1, with 7 positions matching TRBD2. The length of the CDR3 is 13 residues. V lost 3 bases and J lost 4; bases outside the gene matches: 0. Per the germline V gene, CDR1 is SEHNR and CDR2 is FQNEAQ (reference sequence). CDR3 residues: CASSFGGYNEQFF. The CDR3 coding sequence is TGTGCCAGCAGCTTCGGGGGGTACAATGAGCAGTTCTTC. The variable domain in full, with the rest retrieved from reference TRBV7-9 and TRBJ2-1, is DTGVSQNPRHKITKRGQNVTFRCDPISEHNRLYWYRQTLGQGPEFLTYFQNEAQLEKSRLLSDRFSAERPKGSFSTLEIQRTEQGDSAMYLCASSFGGYNEQFFGPGTRLTVL.

CDR3 sequence (DNA): TGTGCCAGTAGTTCCCATAGGGCCCCGAACACTGAAGCTTTCTTT. Residues: CASSSHRAPNTEAFF. The rearrangement links TRBV19 to TRBJ1-1; D unclear. Trimming stripped 5 bases from V and 1 base from J, with 14 bases between. The CDR3 covers 15 residues. Germline CDR1 LNHDA, CDR2 SQIVND (reference sequence).

V and J are TRBV5-5 and TRBJ1-1, with 10 bases aligning to TRBD1. Trimming at V came to 4 bases and at J to 4 bases, leaving 10 bases not matched to a gene. The CDR3 covers 16 residues. Germline assignment: CDR1 SGHKS and CDR2 YYEKEE (reference sequence). The CDR3 DNA reads TGTGCCAGCAGCCGGGACAGGGGAATCGGGGGCACTGAAGCTTTCTTT. It translates to CASSRDRGIGGTEAFF.

The CDR3 nucleotides read TGTGCCAGCAGCTGGGCCCGACAGGGGGTGACAGGAGTAGATACGCAGTATTTT. This gives the protein CASSWARQGVTGVDTQYF. The chain employs TRBV7-9 and TRBJ2-3; 9 bases are shared with TRBD1. This CDR3 has 18 residues. Germline V gene sequence: CDR1 SEHNR, CDR2 FQNEAQ (reference sequence). Trimming removed 4 bases from V and 5 bases from J; junction bases left unmatched: 16. The complete variable domain, with remaining parts taken from reference TRBV7-9 and TRBJ2-3, reads DTGVSQNPRHKITKRGQNVTFRCDPISEHNRLYWYRQTLGQGPEFLTYFQNEAQLEKSRLLSDRFSAERPKGSFSTLEIQRTEQGDSAMYLCASSWARQGVTGVDTQYFGPGTRLTVL.

V usage is TRBV30 and J usage is TRBJ2-2; 9 nucleotides line up with TRBD1. V shed 2 bases and J 4 bases; nucleotides not matched to a gene: 5. This CDR3 is 15 amino acids long. The germline CDR1 and CDR2 sequences are GTSNPN and SVGIG (reference sequence). DNA of the CDR3: TGTGCCTGGAGTTCTCTACAGGGGGCCACCGGGGAGCTGTTTTTT. It codes for CAWSSLQGATGELFF.

The chain couples TRBV5-1 to TRBJ2-1, with TRBD1 matching over 9 bases. There are 15 residues in the CDR3. V lost 0 bases, J lost 8 bases, and 6 bases stayed unmatched. Germline V gene sequence: CDR1 SGHRS, CDR2 YFSETQ. The CDR3 spells CASSLAGTGNDEQFF. CDR3 bases: TGCGCCAGCAGCTTGGCCGGGACAGGGAATGATGAGCAGTTCTTC.

The CDR3 here is CSVMVGEQFF. As DNA, the CDR3 is TGCAGCGTGATGGTTGGGGAGCAGTTCTTC. The chain has TRBV29-1 and TRBJ2-1; D unclear. Germline V gives CDR1 SQVTM, CDR2 ANQGSEA. This CDR3 comprises 10 residues. The V end lost 6 bases, the J end lost 10 bases, and 10 bases lay between the germline ends.

The chain carries TRBV28 and TRBJ2-2, with a weak D call TRBD1 (5 bases). V lost 0 bases to trimming and J lost 5 bases, with 13 bases between them. Germline loops: CDR1 MDHEN, CDR2 SYDVKM. The CDR3 is 16 amino acids. The CDR3 protein is CASSLWPRVVTGELFF. In DNA form, the CDR3 reads TGTGCCAGCAGTTTATGGCCCAGGGTGGTAACCGGGGAGCTGTTTTTT.

The V gene is TRBV10-3, the J gene TRBJ1-1, with TRBD1 as a possible D gene (6 bases). The CDR3 length is 14 residues. V was cut by 5 bases and J by 1 base, with 11 bases left in between. Germline assignment: CDR1 ENHRY and CDR2 SYGVKD. The CDR3 nucleotides are TGTGCCATCAGTTACGGGACACCGAACACTGAAGCTTTCTTT. It codes for CAISYGTPNTEAFF.

The rearrangement links TRBV5-5 to TRBJ1-1; a weak D match, TRBD1 (5 bases). This CDR3 spans 15 amino acids. The V end lost 3 bases, the J end lost 1 base, and 13 bases lay between the germline ends. Per the germline V gene, CDR1 is SGHKS and CDR2 is YYEKEE (reference sequence). The CDR3 here is CASSSLGQGNTEAFF. The DNA of the CDR3 is TGTGCCAGCAGCTCCCTAGGGCAGGGGAACACTGAAGCTTTCTTT.

The chain carries TRBV15 and TRBJ2-5, with D possibly TRBD2 on 6 matching bases. The end of the DNA fits TRBJ2-7 better, so the J call may be wrong. CDR1 is LNHNV, CDR2 YYDKDF, per germline (reference sequence). The CDR3 is 13 amino acids. The CDR3 is CATSRKGGGEQYF. The CDR3 DNA follows: TGTGCCACCAGCAGAAAGGGAGGCGGCGAGCAGTACTTC.

CDR3 protein: CASSIPAAGKEPQHF. Here the CDR3 DNA reads TGTGCCAGTAGTATACCCGCGGCGGGTAAAGAGCCCCAGCATTTT. The rearrangement uses TRBV19 and TRBJ1-5; D remains ambiguous. V was shortened by 2 bases and J by 8 bases, with 16 bases between the two germline ends. The CDR3 consists of 15 residues. The germline gives CDR1 LNHDA, CDR2 SQIVND (reference sequence).

The genes are TRBV6-1 and TRBJ1-5; D uncertain. V lost 7 bases to trimming and J lost 1 base, with 11 bases between them. The CDR3 covers 14 residues. Germline-derived CDR1 and CDR2 are MNHNS and SASEGT. CDR3 in DNA: TGTGCCAGCAACCCGGGGAGGAGCAATCAGCCCCAGCATTTT. The encoded protein is CASNPGRSNQPQHF.

This sequence joins TRBV4-3 and TRBJ2-1; D may be TRBD2 (5 bases). Germline assignment: CDR1 LGHNA and CDR2 YSLEER. Trimming stripped 4 bases from V and 3 bases from J, with 16 bases between. This CDR3 comprises 16 residues. The CDR3 region is CASSPDLVPLYNEQFF. DNA of the CDR3: TGCGCCAGCAGCCCGGACTTAGTCCCTCTCTACAATGAGCAGTTCTTC.

The chain links TRBV9 to TRBJ2-2; D remains unclear. The length of the CDR3 is 13 residues. The V end was cut by 0 bases, the J end by 6 bases, with 6 bases between. The germline gives CDR1 SGDLS, CDR2 YYNGEE. The CDR3 DNA follows: TGTGCCAGCAGCGTAGTATCCGCCGGGGAGCTGTTTTTT. It yields the protein CASSVVSAGELFF. Full variable domain (remainder filled in from reference TRBV9 and TRBJ2-2): DSGVTQTPKHLITATGQRVTLRCSPRSGDLSVYWYQQSLDQGLQFLIQYYNGEERAKGNILERFSAQQFPDLHSELNLSSLELGDSALYFCASSVVSAGELFFGEGSRLTVL.

This clone was detected only once. The chain uses TRBV7-3 and TRBJ1-2, with 12 bases lining up with TRBD1. CDR3 length: 20 amino acids. Germline V gene lookup returns CDR1 SGHTA and CDR2 FQGTGA. Trimming cost V 0 bases and J 7 bases; bases outside gene matches: 18. The CDR3 sequence is CASSLTLSGSPGTGGRGYTF. The CDR3 DNA follows: TGTGCCAGCAGCTTAACGTTAAGCGGGAGCCCCGGGACAGGGGGCCGTGGCTACACCTTC.

The chain links TRBV20-1 to TRBJ1-2; possibly TRBD1 for D (5 bases). Germline CDR1 is DFQATT and CDR2 is SNEGSKA (reference sequence). Trimming cost V 1 base and J 8 bases, with 8 bases left between them. The CDR3 sequence is 11 residues long. The DNA for the CDR3 is TGCAGTGCTAGAGTGGCAGGGGGCTACACCTTC. Translating it yields CSARVAGGYTF.